The clone carrying this TCR beta chain was seen at least ten times. No antigen is known for it. This sample was included in a study of Graves' ophthalmopathy and Graves' hyperthyroidism. Study background: Being free of ophthalmopathy for 18 months of follow-up defined stable hyperthyroidism.

Whole-study findings and limits: Classification of ophthalmopathy versus stable hyperthyroidism by a 13-signature model yielded 85% to 90% sensitivity and approximately 79% specificity.

This CDR3 region has 14 residues. V lost 0 bases to trimming and J lost 5 bases, with 6 bases between them. The germline CDR1 and CDR2 sequences are SGDLS and YYNGEE. Amplifying from RNA transcripts, the study obtained TCR beta CDR3 regions. Second-round multiplex PCR followed a first-round RT-PCR using HTBI primers. MiXCR, run by TCRdb on the multiplex PCR reads, gives a single entry per CDR3 protein. Here the sample spans 580,000 or so distinct CDR3 sequences, less than 45% being singletons. The V call is TRBV9, the J call TRBJ1-6; D unclear. This TCR was sampled from an adult man with Graves' hyperthyroidism. What was sequenced was peripheral blood or thyroid tissue (not recorded which). Written as DNA, the CDR3 is TGTGCCAGCAGCGTAGAGGCAGATAATTCACCCCTCCACTTT. The encoded protein is CASSVEADNSPLHF.